This is a list of T cell receptor beta chains from one sample in a study of Graves' ophthalmopathy and Graves' hyperthyroidism. TCRdb itself ran the multiplex PCR reads through MiXCR, one entry per CDR3 protein. The sample shows 900,000 to 1,200,000 distinct CDR3 sequences, roughly 35% of them seen only once. Source material: peripheral blood or thyroid tissue (not recorded which). Receptors originate from an adult man with Graves' hyperthyroidism. Both conserved end residues are part of each CDR3. A D gene is named only where the DNA matches it firmly. Clone size is given for some rows only: seen once, a few or many times, or a class if the clone is expanded.

cdr3_aa,cdr3_nt,clone_size,d_call,j_call,v_call
CSVEPRQGAYF,TGCAGCGTTGAGCCTAGACAGGGGGCTTACTTT,few,TRBD1,TRBJ1-1,TRBV29-1
CASKPSGANVLTF,TGTGCCAGCAAGCCCTCTGGGGCCAACGTCCTGACTTTC,many,-,TRBJ2-6,TRBV2
CASSEGRTSVTTEAFF,TGTGCCAGCAGTGAAGGCAGGACAAGCGTTACCACTGAAGCTTTCTTT,-,-,TRBJ1-1,TRBV6-5
CASRFRGVRETTTGELFF,TGTGCCAGCAGGTTCCGGGGCGTACGGGAAACAACCACCGGGGAGCTGTTTTTT,-,-,TRBJ2-2,TRBV7-2
CASSRTGDSGYTF,TGTGCCAGCAGCCGGACCGGGGACAGTGGCTACACCTTC,-,TRBD1,TRBJ1-2,TRBV3-1
CASVGQGFYDYGYTF,TGTGCCTCAGTGGGACAGGGGTTTTACGACTATGGCTACACCTTC,-,TRBD1,TRBJ1-2,TRBV10-3
CATSFPGAVGELFF,TGTGCCACCAGTTTTCCGGGGGCCGTCGGGGAGCTGTTTTTT,-,-,TRBJ2-2,TRBV24-1
CSVSKGGYTF,TGCAGCGTTTCCAAGGGTGGCTACACCTTC,many,-,TRBJ1-2,TRBV29-1
CASSGTDDYGYTF,TGTGCCAGCAGTGGAACGGACGATTATGGCTACACCTTC,-,-,TRBJ1-2,TRBV12-3/TRBV12-4
CASSTEPNEKLFF,TGCGCCAGCAGCACGGAACCTAATGAAAAACTGTTTTTT,few,-,TRBJ1-4,TRBV4-3
CASSERTSGSEAQYF,TGTGCCAGCAGTGAACGGACTAGCGGGAGTGAGGCCCAGTACTTC,-,TRBD2,TRBJ2-5,TRBV2
CASSLRTPRPFTDTQYF,TGTGCCAGCAGCCTCCGGACTCCCCGCCCCTTCACAGATACGCAGTATTTT,once,-,TRBJ2-3,TRBV7-9
CASRMGDALFYEQYF,TGTGCCAGCAGGATGGGGGACGCCCTTTTCTACGAGCAGTACTTC,many,-,TRBJ2-7,TRBV11-2
CASSDRDRTSYEQYF,TGTGCCAGTAGTGACCGGGACAGGACCTCCTACGAGCAGTACTTC,-,TRBD1,TRBJ2-7,TRBV19
CASSESRTGGNQPQHF,TGTGCCAGCAGTGAATCTAGGACAGGAGGGAATCAGCCCCAGCATTTT,-,TRBD1,TRBJ1-5,TRBV25-1
CASSTTKTGATLVGYF,TGTGCCAGCAGTACGACGAAGACAGGGGCTACCCTGGTGGGATACTTC,few,TRBD1,TRBJ2-7,TRBV6-2/TRBV6-3
CASSVEFASPGELFF,TGTGCCAGCAGCGTAGAGTTTGCTAGCCCCGGGGAGCTGTTTTTT,-,-,TRBJ2-2,TRBV9